This T cell receptor beta chain was observed in a study of human T cells and chemical hapten exposure. Overall study context: Subjects had 2% DPC placed on about 2 cm by about 2 cm of upper inner arm skin for sensitization.

This clonotype was counted only a few times. Its antigen is not known. The study's library attached unique molecular identifiers to single cDNA molecules. TCRdb independently ran MiXCR on the RACE reads; one entry per CDR3 protein. The data show some 52,000 distinct CDR3 sequences, with 9.9% seen just once and about 15% held by the top ten. The time point is: patch test 3, about 24 weeks after DPC sensitization. Treatment indicated: therapeutic diphenylcyclopropenone sensitization with weekly scalp DPC. Each patch-test visit's blood sample preceded patch application. Findings and limits, study-wide: It was expanded TCRs that formed significantly more large CDR3 similarity clusters than controls did.

The TCR sequence derives from a woman between 35 and 50 years old with alopecia areata. Some clones in this sample may be carry-over from other donors' samples. The sample here was whole blood, taken in connection with sensitization to the hapten diphenylcyclopropenone (DPC).

The CDR3 is CASSPYARKQGSEQYF. The CDR3 nucleotides are TGTGCCAGCAGCCCCTACGCACGCAAACAGGGATCCGAGCAGTACTTC. The chain recombines TRBV7-9 with TRBJ2-7; perhaps TRBD1 as D (6 bases). Germline V gene sequence: CDR1 SEHNR, CDR2 FQNEAQ (reference sequence). V lost 5 bases, J lost 6 bases, and 23 bases lay in between. The CDR3 has 16 residues.